A single sample is the source of the 20 T cell receptor beta chains below, sequenced in a study of blood T cell repertoires in COVID-19. Generated by immunoSEQ multiplex PCR, the TCRdb table keeps only in-frame clones and is missing some. The repertoire has 250,000 or so clones, 88% of them found once; the top ten carry around 1.4%. The sequenced sample was peripheral blood. The source of these receptors is an older man with acute or convalescent COVID-19.

The rearrangement links TRBV11-2 to TRBJ2-1; 9 nucleotides line up with TRBD2. The CDR3 totals 16 residues. J lost 5 bases, V lost 3 bases, and 8 bases had no gene match. CDR1 is SGHAT and CDR2 is FQNNGV in the germline V gene. Written as DNA, the CDR3 is TGTGCCAGCAGCTTTCCCGGCGGGAGGGCCGACAATGAGCAGTTCTTC. Protein sequence: CASSFPGGRADNEQFF.

This rearrangement joins TRBV7-9 to TRBJ1-2; 7 bases fit TRBD1. Unmatched junction bases numbered 2, after V lost 1 base and J lost 0 bases. CDR3 length: 15 amino acids. CDR1 is SEHNR, CDR2 FQNEAQ, per germline (reference sequence). As DNA, the CDR3 is TGTGCCAGCAGCTTAGAACAGGGGTCTAACTATGGCTACACCTTC. This translates into CASSLEQGSNYGYTF.

This chain uses TRBV27 with TRBJ1-5, with 7 bases fitting TRBD1. Germline assignment: CDR1 MNHEY and CDR2 SMNVEV (reference sequence). Losses at the gene ends were 7 bases for V and 2 bases for J; bases not matched to a gene: 8. This CDR3 contains 15 residues. CDR3 bases: TGTGCCAGCAAATTACAGGGGAGTGGCAATCAGCCCCAGCATTTT. This gives the protein CASKLQGSGNQPQHF.

This sequence joins TRBV6-5 and TRBJ1-1; D uncertain. V lost 0 bases and J lost 0, with 11 bases in between. The CDR3 is made up of 16 amino acids. Germline CDR1 and CDR2: MNHEY and SVGAGI. Written as DNA, the CDR3 is TGTGCCAGCAGTTACTCACTGTCCCGAGTGAACACTGAAGCTTTCTTT. Residues: CASSYSLSRVNTEAFF.

The chain has TRBV7-2 and TRBJ2-3; 15 bases line up with TRBD2. Germline loops: CDR1 SGHTA, CDR2 FQGNSA. V was clipped by 0 bases and J by 3 bases; unmatched bases: 1. CDR3 length: 17 amino acids. The CDR3 region has the DNA TGTGCCAGCAGCTTAGCCGGGACTAGCGGGGGGACAGATACGCAGTATTTT. This sequence encodes CASSLAGTSGGTDTQYF.

The J gene is TRBJ2-7, the V gene TRBV7-2; D is perhaps TRBD1 (6 bases). V lost 5 bases and J 6 bases, leaving 8 bases between the germline ends. Germline V lookup: CDR1 SGHTA, CDR2 FQGNSA. The CDR3 is made up of 11 amino acids. DNA of the CDR3: TGTGCCAGCAGCGCCAGGGGCGAGCAGTACTTC. It codes for CASSARGEQYF.

V and J are TRBV7-9 and TRBJ2-5; D is possibly TRBD1 (6 bases). Trimming shortened V by 5 bases and J by 2 bases, and 18 bases separated the two germline ends. The V gene's germline CDR1 is SEHNR and CDR2 FQNEAQ (reference sequence). The CDR3 loop spans 16 amino acids. The CDR3, as DNA: TGTGCCAGCAGCCCAGGGACAAGGGGAAGACAAGAGACCCAGTACTTC. Amino acid sequence: CASSPGTRGRQETQYF.

The chain combines TRBV7-2 with TRBJ1-6; TRBD1 matches at 8 bases. Germline assignment: CDR1 SGHTA and CDR2 FQGNSA. The CDR3 runs to 15 residues. The junction had 6 bases not matched to a gene; V was cut back by 4 bases and J by 7 bases. The CDR3 is CASSSTRGLNSPLHF. CDR3 nucleotide sequence: TGTGCCAGCAGCTCCACCAGGGGGCTAAATTCACCCCTCCACTTT.

This chain connects TRBV2 to TRBJ1-5; TRBD1 matches 7 bases. The length of the CDR3 is 15 residues. V dropped 7 bases and J dropped 0; count of bases not matched to a gene: 6. Germline V CDR1 and CDR2: SNHLY, FYNNEI. CDR3 nucleotide sequence: TGTGCCAGCACTCAGGACAGGCTTAGCAATCAGCCCCAGCATTTT. This codes for CASTQDRLSNQPQHF.

The gene calls are TRBV7-9 and TRBJ1-3, with 9 bases matching TRBD1. The CDR3 covers 15 residues. V shed 5 bases and J 6 bases; nucleotides not matched to a gene: 8. Germline CDR1 SEHNR, CDR2 FQNEAQ (reference sequence). This chain's CDR3 is CASSLSGTGPNTIYF. CDR3 DNA: TGTGCCAGCAGCCTTTCGGGGACAGGGCCAAACACCATATATTTT.

V and J are TRBV3-1 (or the pseudogene TRBV3-2) and TRBJ2-7; D not resolved. V was cut by 2 bases and J by 2 bases, with 7 bases left in between. The germline V gene encodes CDR1 LGHDT and CDR2 YNNKEL (reference sequence). The CDR3 has 13 residues. The CDR3 nucleotides are TGTGCCAGCAGCCAACACGGTACCTACGAGCAGTACTTC. This gives the protein CASSQHGTYEQYF.

The chain has TRBV12-3 or TRBV12-4 and TRBJ2-7, with D unresolved. The CDR3 spans 13 residues. Trimming took 1 base from V and 1 from J, leaving 5 bases between them. CDR3 bases: TGTGCCAGCAGTTTAGTCGTATCCTACGAGCAGTACTTC. Its protein is CASSLVVSYEQYF.

The chain is built from TRBV7-9 and TRBJ1-4; tentatively, D is TRBD1 (5 bases). This CDR3 comprises 15 residues. V lost 1 base and J 5 bases, leaving 11 bases between the germline ends. Germline V lookup: CDR1 SEHNR, CDR2 FQNEAQ (reference sequence). The CDR3 loop is CASSLGQNDNEKLFF. The CDR3 DNA sequence: TGTGCCAGCAGCTTAGGACAGAACGACAATGAAAAACTGTTTTTT.

The gene calls are TRBV6-5 and TRBJ1-2, with 8 bases lining up with TRBD1. V lost 4 bases, J lost 4 bases, and 11 bases stayed unmatched. The CDR3 extends over 16 amino acids. Per germline, CDR1 MNHEY and CDR2 SVGAGI. Written as DNA, the CDR3 is TGTGCCAGCAGTTCGTCCTTCAGGGGGCATGGCTATGGCTACACCTTC. Amino acid sequence: CASSSSFRGHGYGYTF.

This clone was observed a handful of times. The chain carries TRBV7-2 and TRBJ2-1; 7 nucleotides agree with TRBD1. This CDR3 has 15 residues. Per germline, CDR1 SGHTA and CDR2 FQGNSA. V shed 3 bases, J shed 4 bases, and the junction held 6 bases outside the gene matches. The CDR3 spells CASSFRPGGYNEQFF. CDR3 in DNA: TGTGCCAGCAGCTTTCGTCCAGGGGGATACAATGAGCAGTTCTTC.

Comment on this clone: This CDR3 is also generated by other DNA sequences in the sample. This chain joins TRBV27 and TRBJ1-2, with TRBD1 as a possible D gene (6 bases). This CDR3 is built from 14 residues. The V gene's germline CDR1 is MNHEY and CDR2 SMNVEV (reference sequence). V was clipped by 0 bases and J by 5 bases, with 10 bases between them. The CDR3 nucleotides are TGTGCCAGCAGTTTATCCGGGCAGGGGTATGGCTACACCTTC. Its protein is CASSLSGQGYGYTF.

CDR3 sequence: CAISDPDRGHYGYTF. The CDR3 region has the DNA TGTGCCATCAGTGACCCGGACAGGGGGCACTATGGCTACACCTTC. The chain has TRBV10-3 and TRBJ1-2; TRBD1 matches at 11 bases. Trimming took 3 bases from V and 3 from J; bases not matched to a gene: 3. Germline CDR1 is ENHRY and CDR2 is SYGVKD. This CDR3 has 15 amino acids.

This sequence joins TRBV11-3 and TRBJ1-1; perhaps TRBD1 as D (6 bases). Germline values: CDR1 SGHNT, CDR2 YENEEA. The CDR3 covers 19 residues. The ends were cut back, 0 bases at V and 0 bases at J, with 20 bases in the middle. The CDR3 nucleotides are TGTGCCAGCAGCTTAGATCGAAACCAGGGGTTTCGCATGAACACTGAAGCTTTCTTT. It translates to CASSLDRNQGFRMNTEAFF. Based on the CDR3 plus reference TRBV11-3 and TRBJ1-1, the full variable domain is EAGVVQSPRYKIIEKKQPVAFWCNPISGHNTLYWYLQNLGQGPELLIRYENEEAVDDSQLPKDRFSAERLKGVDSTLKIQPAELGDSAVYLCASSLDRNQGFRMNTEAFFGQGTRLTVV.

This clone has just one count. The chain uses TRBV5-1 and TRBJ2-2; 8 bases are shared with TRBD2. Per the germline V gene, CDR1 is SGHRS and CDR2 is YFSETQ. The CDR3 has 15 residues. V was pared by 4 bases and J by 4 bases, with 6 bases of the junction left unmatched. As DNA, the CDR3 is TGCGCCAGCAGCCCAACCGGGGGGGCCACCGGGGAGCTGTTTTTT. Amino acid sequence: CASSPTGGATGELFF. The full variable domain, in which reference TRBV5-1 and TRBJ2-2 provide the parts outside the CDR3, is KAGVTQTPRYLIKTRGQQVTLSCSPISGHRSVSWYQQTPGQGLQFLFEYFSETQRNKGNFPGRFSGRQFSNSRSEMNVSTLELGDSALYLCASSPTGGATGELFFGEGSRLTVL.

The chain recombines TRBV6-5 with TRBJ2-1, with 7 bases identical to TRBD1. This CDR3 is built from 16 residues. After removal of 4 bases from V and 1 base from J, the junction contained 7 bases not matched to a gene. Germline-derived CDR1 and CDR2 are MNHEY and SVGAGI. In nucleotides, the CDR3 is TGTGCCAGCAGTTCCAGGGGGTCGGGTTCCTACAATGAGCAGTTCTTC. Translated, it gives CASSSRGSGSYNEQFF.